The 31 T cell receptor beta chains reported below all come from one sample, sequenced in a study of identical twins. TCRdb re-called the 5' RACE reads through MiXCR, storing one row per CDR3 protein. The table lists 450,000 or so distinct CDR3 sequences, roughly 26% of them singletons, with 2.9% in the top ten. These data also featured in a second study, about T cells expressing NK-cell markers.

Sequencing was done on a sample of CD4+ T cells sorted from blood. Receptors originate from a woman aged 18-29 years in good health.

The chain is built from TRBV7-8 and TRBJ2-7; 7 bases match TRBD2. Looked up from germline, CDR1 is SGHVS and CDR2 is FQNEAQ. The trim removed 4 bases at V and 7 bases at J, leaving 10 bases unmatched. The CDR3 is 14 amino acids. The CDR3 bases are TGTGCCAGCAGCTCAATGGGGGGGTCAGGGGAGCAGTACTTC. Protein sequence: CASSSMGGSGEQYF. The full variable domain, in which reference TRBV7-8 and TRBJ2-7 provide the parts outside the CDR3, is GAGVSQSPRYKVAKRGQDVALRCDPISGHVSLFWYQQALGQGPEFLTYFQNEAQLDKSGLPSDRFFAERPEGSVSTLKIQRTQQEDSAVYLCASSSMGGSGEQYFGPGTRLTVT.

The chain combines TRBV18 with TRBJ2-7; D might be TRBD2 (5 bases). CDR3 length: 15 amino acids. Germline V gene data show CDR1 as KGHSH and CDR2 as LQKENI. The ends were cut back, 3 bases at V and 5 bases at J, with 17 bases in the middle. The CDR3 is CASSPTRGILHEQYF. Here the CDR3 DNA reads TGTGCCAGCTCACCGACCCGGGGAATTCTTCACGAGCAGTACTTC.

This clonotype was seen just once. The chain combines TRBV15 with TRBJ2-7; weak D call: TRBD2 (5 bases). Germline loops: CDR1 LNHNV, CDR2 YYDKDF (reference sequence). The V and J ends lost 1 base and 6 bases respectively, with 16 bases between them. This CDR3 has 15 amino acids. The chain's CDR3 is CATSRGGSWESEQYF. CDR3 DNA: TGTGCCACCAGCAGAGGTGGGAGTTGGGAGAGCGAGCAGTACTTC.

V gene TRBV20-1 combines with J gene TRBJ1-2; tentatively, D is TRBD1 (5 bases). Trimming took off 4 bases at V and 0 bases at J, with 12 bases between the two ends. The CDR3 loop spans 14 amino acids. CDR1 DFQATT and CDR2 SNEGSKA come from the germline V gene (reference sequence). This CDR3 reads CSAIAGSANYGYTF. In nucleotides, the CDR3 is TGCAGTGCTATCGCAGGGTCAGCTAACTATGGCTACACCTTC.

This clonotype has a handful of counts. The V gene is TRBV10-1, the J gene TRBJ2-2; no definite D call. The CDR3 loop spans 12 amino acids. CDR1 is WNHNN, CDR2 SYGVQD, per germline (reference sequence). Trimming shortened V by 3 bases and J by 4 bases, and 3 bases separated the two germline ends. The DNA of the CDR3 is TGCGCCAGCAGTGACTTCACCGGGGAGCTGTTTTTT. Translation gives CASSDFTGELFF.

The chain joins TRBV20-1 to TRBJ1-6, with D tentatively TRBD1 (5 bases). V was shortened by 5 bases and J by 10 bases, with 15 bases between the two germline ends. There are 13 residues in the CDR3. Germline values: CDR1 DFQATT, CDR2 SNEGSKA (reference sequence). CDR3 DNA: TGCAGTGCTGGGGACGGACGACGGTCACCCCTCCACTTT. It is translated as CSAGDGRRSPLHF.

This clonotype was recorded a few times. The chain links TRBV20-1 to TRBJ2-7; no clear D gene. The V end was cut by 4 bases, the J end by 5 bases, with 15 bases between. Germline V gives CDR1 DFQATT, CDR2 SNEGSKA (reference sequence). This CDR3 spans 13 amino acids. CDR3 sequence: CSATTPGSHEQYF. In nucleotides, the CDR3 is TGCAGTGCTACTACCCCCGGATCCCACGAGCAGTACTTC.

This CDR3 reads CAISERQMNTEAFF. The CDR3 DNA is TGTGCCATCAGTGAAAGGCAGATGAACACTGAAGCTTTCTTT. This chain links TRBV10-3 with TRBJ1-1, with no clear D. V lost 3 bases and J lost 0, with 8 bases in between. This CDR3 contains 14 residues. Germline CDR1 ENHRY, CDR2 SYGVKD.

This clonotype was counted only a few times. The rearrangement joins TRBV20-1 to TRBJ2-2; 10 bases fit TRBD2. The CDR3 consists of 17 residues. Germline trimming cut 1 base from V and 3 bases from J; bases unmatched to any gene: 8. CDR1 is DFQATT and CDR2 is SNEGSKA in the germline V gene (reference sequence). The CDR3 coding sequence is TGCAGTGCTAGAGTGGCTAGCGGGAGTATGTACACCGGGGAGCTGTTTTTT. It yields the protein CSARVASGSMYTGELFF.

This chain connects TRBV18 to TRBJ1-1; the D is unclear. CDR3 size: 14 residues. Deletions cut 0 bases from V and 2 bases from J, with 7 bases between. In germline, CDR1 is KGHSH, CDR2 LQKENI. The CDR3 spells CASSPPSGNTEAFF. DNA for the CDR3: TGTGCCAGCTCACCACCTTCGGGTAACACTGAAGCTTTCTTT.

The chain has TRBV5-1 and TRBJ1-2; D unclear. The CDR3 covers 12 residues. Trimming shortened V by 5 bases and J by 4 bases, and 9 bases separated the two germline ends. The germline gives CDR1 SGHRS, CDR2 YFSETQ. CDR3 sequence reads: CASRFGSYGYTF. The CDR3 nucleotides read TGCGCCAGCAGATTTGGGTCCTATGGCTACACCTTC. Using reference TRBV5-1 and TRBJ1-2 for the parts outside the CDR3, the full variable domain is KAGVTQTPRYLIKTRGQQVTLSCSPISGHRSVSWYQQTPGQGLQFLFEYFSETQRNKGNFPGRFSGRQFSNSRSEMNVSTLELGDSALYLCASRFGSYGYTFGSGTRLTVV.

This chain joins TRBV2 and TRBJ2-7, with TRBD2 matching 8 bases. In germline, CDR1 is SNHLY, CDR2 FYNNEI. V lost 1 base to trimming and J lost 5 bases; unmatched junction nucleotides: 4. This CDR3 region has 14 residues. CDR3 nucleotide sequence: TGTGCCAGCAGTGAAGTAGCGGGAATTAACGAGCAGTACTTC. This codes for CASSEVAGINEQYF.

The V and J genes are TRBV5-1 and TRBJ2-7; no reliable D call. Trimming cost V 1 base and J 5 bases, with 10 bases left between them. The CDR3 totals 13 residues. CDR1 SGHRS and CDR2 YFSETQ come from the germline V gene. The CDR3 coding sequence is TGCGCCAGCAGCTTGCGCTCAGGTAACGAGCAGTACTTC. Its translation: CASSLRSGNEQYF.

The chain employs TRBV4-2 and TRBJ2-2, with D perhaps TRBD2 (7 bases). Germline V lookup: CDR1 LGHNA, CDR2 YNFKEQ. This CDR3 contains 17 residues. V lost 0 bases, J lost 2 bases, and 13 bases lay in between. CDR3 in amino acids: CASSQDGGGSNTGELFF. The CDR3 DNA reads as TGTGCCAGCAGCCAAGATGGGGGGGGCTCAAACACCGGGGAGCTGTTTTTT.

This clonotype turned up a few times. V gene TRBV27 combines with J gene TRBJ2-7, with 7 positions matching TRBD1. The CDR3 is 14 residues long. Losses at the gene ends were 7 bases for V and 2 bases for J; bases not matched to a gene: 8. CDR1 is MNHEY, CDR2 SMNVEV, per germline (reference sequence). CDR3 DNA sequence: TGTGCCAGCAAAAAATGGGACAGTCCCTACGAGCAGTACTTC. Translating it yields CASKKWDSPYEQYF.

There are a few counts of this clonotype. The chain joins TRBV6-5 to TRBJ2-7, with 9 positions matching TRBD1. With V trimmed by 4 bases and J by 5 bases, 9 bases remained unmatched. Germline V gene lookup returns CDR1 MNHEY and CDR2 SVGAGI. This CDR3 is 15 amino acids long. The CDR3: CASSSLGQGNNEQYF. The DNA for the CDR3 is TGTGCCAGCAGTTCCTTGGGACAGGGTAACAACGAGCAGTACTTC.

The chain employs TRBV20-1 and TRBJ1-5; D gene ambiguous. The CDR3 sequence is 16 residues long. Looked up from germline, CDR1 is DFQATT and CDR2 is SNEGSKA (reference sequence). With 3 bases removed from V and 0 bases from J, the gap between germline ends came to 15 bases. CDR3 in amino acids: CSASPSGSYSNQPQHF. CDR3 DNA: TGCAGTGCTAGCCCATCGGGCTCTTATAGCAATCAGCCCCAGCATTTT.

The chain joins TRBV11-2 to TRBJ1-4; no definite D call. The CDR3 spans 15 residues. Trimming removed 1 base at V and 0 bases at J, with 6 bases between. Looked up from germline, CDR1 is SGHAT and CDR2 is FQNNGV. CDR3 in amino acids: CASSLGYATNEKLFF. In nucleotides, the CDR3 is TGTGCCAGCAGCTTAGGCTATGCAACTAATGAAAAACTGTTTTTT.

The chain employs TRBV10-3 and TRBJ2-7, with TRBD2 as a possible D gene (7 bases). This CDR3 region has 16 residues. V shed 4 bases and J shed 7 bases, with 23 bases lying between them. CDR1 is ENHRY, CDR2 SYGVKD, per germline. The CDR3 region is CAISGMGGRPSWEQYF. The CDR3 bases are TGTGCCATCAGTGGGATGGGGGGGCGACCCTCGTGGGAGCAGTACTTC.

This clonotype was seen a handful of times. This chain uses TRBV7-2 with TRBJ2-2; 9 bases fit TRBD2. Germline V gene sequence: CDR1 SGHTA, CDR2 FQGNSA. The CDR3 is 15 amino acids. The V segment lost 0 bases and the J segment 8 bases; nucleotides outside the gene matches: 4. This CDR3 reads CASSLASGRTGELFF. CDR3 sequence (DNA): TGTGCCAGCAGCTTAGCTAGCGGGAGAACTGGGGAGCTGTTTTTT.

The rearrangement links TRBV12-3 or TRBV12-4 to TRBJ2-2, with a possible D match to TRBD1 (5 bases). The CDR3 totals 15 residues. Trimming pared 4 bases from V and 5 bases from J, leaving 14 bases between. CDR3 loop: CASSWMGRGTGELFF. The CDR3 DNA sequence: TGTGCCAGCAGTTGGATGGGAAGGGGTACCGGGGAGCTGTTTTTT.

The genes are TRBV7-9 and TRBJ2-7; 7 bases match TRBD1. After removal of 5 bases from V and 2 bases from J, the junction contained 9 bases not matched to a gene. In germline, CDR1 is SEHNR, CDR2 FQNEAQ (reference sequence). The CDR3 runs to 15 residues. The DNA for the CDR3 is TGTGCCAGCAGCGTAGGGGGACAGAGACCCTACGAGCAGTACTTC. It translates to CASSVGGQRPYEQYF.

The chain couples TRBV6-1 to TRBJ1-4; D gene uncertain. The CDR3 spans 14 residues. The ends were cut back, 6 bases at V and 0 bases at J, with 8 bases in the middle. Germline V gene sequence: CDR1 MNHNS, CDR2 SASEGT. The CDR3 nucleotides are TGTGCCAGCAGGAAGACACCAACTAATGAAAAACTGTTTTTT. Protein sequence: CASRKTPTNEKLFF.

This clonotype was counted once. CDR3 sequence reads: CASRGTSEYNEQFF. Here the CDR3 DNA reads TGTGCCAGCAGGGGGACTAGCGAGTACAATGAGCAGTTCTTC. The V gene is TRBV6-1, the J gene TRBJ2-1; TRBD2 agrees at 10 bases. The CDR3 has 14 amino acids. The V gene end was trimmed by 6 bases and the J gene end by 4 bases; junction bases not matched to a gene: 3. The V gene's germline CDR1 is MNHNS and CDR2 SASEGT.

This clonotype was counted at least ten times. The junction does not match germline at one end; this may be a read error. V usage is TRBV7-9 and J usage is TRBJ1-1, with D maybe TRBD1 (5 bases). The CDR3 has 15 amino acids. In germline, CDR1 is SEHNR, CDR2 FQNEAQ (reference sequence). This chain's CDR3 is CASSLVGGLNTEAFF. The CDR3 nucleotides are TGTGCCAGCAGTTTAGTTGGGGGGTTGAACACTGAAGCTTTCTTT.

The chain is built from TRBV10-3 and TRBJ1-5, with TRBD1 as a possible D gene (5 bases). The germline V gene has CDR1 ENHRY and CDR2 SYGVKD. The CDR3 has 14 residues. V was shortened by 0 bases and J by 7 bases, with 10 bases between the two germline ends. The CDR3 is CAISESWGSQPQHF. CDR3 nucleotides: TGTGCCATCAGTGAGTCTTGGGGCTCCCAGCCCCAGCATTTT.

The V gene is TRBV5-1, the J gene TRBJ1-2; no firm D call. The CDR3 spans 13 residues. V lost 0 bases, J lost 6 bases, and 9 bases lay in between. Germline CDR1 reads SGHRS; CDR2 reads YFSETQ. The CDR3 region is CASSLDYGDGYTF. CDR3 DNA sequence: TGCGCCAGCAGCTTGGATTACGGGGATGGCTACACCTTC.

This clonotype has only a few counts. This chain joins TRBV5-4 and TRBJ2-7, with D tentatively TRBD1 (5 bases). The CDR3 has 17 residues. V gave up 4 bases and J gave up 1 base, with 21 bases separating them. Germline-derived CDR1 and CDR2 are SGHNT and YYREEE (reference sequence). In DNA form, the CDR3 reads TGTGCCAGCAGCCGAGAAGGGGTGGGTAAGGAATCCTACGAGCAGTACTTC. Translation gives CASSREGVGKESYEQYF.

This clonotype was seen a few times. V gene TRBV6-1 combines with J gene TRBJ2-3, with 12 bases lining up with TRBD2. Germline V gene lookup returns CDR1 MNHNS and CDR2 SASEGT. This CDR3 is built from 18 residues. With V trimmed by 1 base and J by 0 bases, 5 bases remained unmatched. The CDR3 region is CASSEGTSGGPSTDTQYF. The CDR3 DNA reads TGTGCCAGCAGTGAAGGAACTAGCGGGGGGCCTAGCACAGATACGCAGTATTTT.

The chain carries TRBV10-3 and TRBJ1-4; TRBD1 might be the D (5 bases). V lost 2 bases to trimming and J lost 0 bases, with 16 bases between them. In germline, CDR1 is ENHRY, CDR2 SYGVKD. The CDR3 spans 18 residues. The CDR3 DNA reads TGTGCCATCAGTGAGAGGAGTGGCCTGACAGCAACTAATGAAAAACTGTTTTTT. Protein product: CAISERSGLTATNEKLFF.

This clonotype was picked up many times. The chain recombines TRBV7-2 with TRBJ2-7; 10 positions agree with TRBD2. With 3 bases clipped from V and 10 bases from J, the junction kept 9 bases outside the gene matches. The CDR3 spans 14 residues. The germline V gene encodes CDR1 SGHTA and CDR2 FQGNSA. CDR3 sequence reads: CASSLVAGGSEQYF. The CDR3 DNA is TGTGCCAGCAGCTTGGTAGCGGGAGGTTCCGAACAGTACTTC.